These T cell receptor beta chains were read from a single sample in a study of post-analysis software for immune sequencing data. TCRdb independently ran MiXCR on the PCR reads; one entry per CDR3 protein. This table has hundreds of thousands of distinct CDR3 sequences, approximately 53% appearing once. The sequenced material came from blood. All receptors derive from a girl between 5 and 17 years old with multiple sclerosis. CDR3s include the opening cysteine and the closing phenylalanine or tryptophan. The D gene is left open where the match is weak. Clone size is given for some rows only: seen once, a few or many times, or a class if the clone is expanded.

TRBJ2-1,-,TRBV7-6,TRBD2,TGTGCCAGCAGCGGAGATAGACTAGCGGGGGGCCTCTACAATGAGCAGTTCTTC,CASSGDRLAGGLYNEQFF
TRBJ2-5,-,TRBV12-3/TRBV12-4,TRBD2,TGTGCCAGCAGTTTCGGCGGACTAGCGGGATATGAGACCCAGTACTTC,CASSFGGLAGYETQYF
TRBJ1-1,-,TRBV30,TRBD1,TGTGCCTGGAAGAGGGACAGGGGGCATCCTGCTTTCTTT,CAWKRDRGHPAFF
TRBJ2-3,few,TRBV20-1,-,TGCAGTGCTGGAGCGGATACTAGCACAGATACGCAGTATTTT,CSAGADTSTDTQYF
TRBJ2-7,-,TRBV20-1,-,TGCAGTGCTGCAGGGACGGCTGTCTACGAGCAGTACTTC,CSAAGTAVYEQYF
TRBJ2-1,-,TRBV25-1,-,TGTGCCAGCAGGGGCGTCGGACAGGTCCTGGGGGGGCAGTTCTTC,CASRGVGQVLGGQFF
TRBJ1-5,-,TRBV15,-,TGTGCCACCAGCCACGGGGGGAAAGATGGTCAGCCCCAGCATTTT,CATSHGGKDGQPQHF
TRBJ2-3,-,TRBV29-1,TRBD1,TGCAGCGTGGGACAGGGTAGTGCAGATACGCAGTATTTT,CSVGQGSADTQYF
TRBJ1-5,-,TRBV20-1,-,TGCAGTGCTAGTCGGCAGGGGAATCAGCCCCAGCATTTT,CSASRQGNQPQHF
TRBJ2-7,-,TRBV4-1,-,TGCGCCAGCAGCCAAGACCAGAACCCCGGGACAAAAACCTACGAGCAGTACTTC,CASSQDQNPGTKTYEQYF
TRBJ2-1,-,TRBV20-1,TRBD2,TGCAGTGCTAGACCTGGGACTAGCGGGAACGGTGAGCAGTTCTTC,CSARPGTSGNGEQFF
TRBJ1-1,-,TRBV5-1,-,TGCGCCAGCAGCTCTGACAGCGCGAGAGGTACTGAAGCTTTCTTT,CASSSDSARGTEAFF
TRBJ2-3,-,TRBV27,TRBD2,TGTGCCAGCAGTTCCCTCCCGATTAGCGGGGGGGCTCCAGATACGCAGTATTTT,CASSSLPISGGAPDTQYF
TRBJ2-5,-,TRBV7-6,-,TGTGCCAGCAGCTTAGGACAGTCCCCCGAGACCCAGTACTTC,CASSLGQSPETQYF
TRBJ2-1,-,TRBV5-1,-,TGCGCCAGCAGCTTAGCGGAAACCTACAATGAGCAGTTCTTC,CASSLAETYNEQFF
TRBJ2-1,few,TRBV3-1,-,TGTGCCAGCAGCCTAAAGCTAGCGACACATCACAATGAGCAGTTCTTC,CASSLKLATHHNEQFF
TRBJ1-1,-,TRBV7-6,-,TGTGCCAGCAGCAGTCGGGGCAATTGGAACACTGAAGCTTTCTTT,CASSSRGNWNTEAFF
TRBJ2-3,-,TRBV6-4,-,TGTGCCAGTAGTGACGGGTTGGGGGCAGATACGCAGTATTTT,CASSDGLGADTQYF
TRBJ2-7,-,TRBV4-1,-,TGCGCCAGCAGCCAGATGGGGGAGGCGTACGAGCAGTACTTC,CASSQMGEAYEQYF
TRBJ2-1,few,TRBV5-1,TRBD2,TGCGCCAGCAGCTTACGACTAGCGGGAGGTGTTTACAATGAGCAGTTCTTC,CASSLRLAGGVYNEQFF
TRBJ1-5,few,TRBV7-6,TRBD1,TGTGCCAGCAGCGCCCAGACAGGGGGCAATCAGCCCCAGCATTTT,CASSAQTGGNQPQHF
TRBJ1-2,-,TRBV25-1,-,TGTGCCAGCAGTACCGGACAAACGACTAACTATGGCTACACCTTC,CASSTGQTTNYGYTF
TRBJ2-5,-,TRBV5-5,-,TGTGCCAGCAGCAGGGGGGTAGCGGGCGACCAAGAGACCCAGTACTTC,CASSRGVAGDQETQYF
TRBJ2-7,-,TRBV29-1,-,TGCAGCGTTGATCAGGGAGCCTACGAGCAGTACTTC,CSVDQGAYEQYF
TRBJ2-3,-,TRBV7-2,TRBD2,TGTGCCAGCAGCTCTTGGACTAGCGGGGGAATAACAGATACGCAGTATTTT,CASSSWTSGGITDTQYF
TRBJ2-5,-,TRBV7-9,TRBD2,TGTGCCAGCAGCTTAGAGCCTAGCGGGGGCGCGACCCAGTACTTC,CASSLEPSGGATQYF
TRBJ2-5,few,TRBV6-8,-,TGTGCCAGCAGCAATCTATGGGACCAGTTTACAGAGACCCAGTACTTC,CASSNLWDQFTETQYF
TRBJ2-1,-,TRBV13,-,TGTGCCAGCAGCAAGGACTCGGAGCAGTTCTTC,CASSKDSEQFF
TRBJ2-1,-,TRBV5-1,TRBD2,TGCGCCAGCAGCCAGGGACTAGCCAATGAGCAGTTCTTC,CASSQGLANEQFF
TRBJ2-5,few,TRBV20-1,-,TGCAGTGCTAGAGAGCCCGGCAGGGGAGAGACCCAGTACTTC,CSAREPGRGETQYF
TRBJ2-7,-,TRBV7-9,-,TGTGCCAGCAGCTTAGGACCGCAGAGCTCCTACGAGCAGTACTTC,CASSLGPQSSYEQYF
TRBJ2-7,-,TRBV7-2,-,TGTGCCAGCAGCCAACGGAGTAGGCCCTACGAGCAGTACTTC,CASSQRSRPYEQYF
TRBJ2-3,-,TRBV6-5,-,TGTGCCAGCAGTTACGGGGAGCCTTTGACGGATACGCAGTATTTT,CASSYGEPLTDTQYF
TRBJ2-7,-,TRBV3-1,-,TGTGCCAGCAGCCAGGGGACTGAGTCATACGAGCAGTACTTC,CASSQGTESYEQYF
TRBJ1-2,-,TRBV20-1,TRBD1,TGCAGTGCTAGAGAGGGACAGAGCTATGGCTACACCTTC,CSAREGQSYGYTF
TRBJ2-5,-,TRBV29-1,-,TGCAGCGTTGAACAAGCCTCAGAGACCCAGTACTTC,CSVEQASETQYF
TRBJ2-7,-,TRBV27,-,TGTGCCAGCAGCCGAGAAGGGGTTTACGAGCAGTACTTC,CASSREGVYEQYF
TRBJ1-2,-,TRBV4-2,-,TGTGCCAGCAGCCAAGTAGGACGGCAATTTGGTGGCTACACCTTC,CASSQVGRQFGGYTF
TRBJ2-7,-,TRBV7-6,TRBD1,TGTGCCAGCAGCTTAGGCGGACAGGGCACCGAGCAGTACTTC,CASSLGGQGTEQYF
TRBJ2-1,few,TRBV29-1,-,TGCAGCGTTGACGGCGAAAGCTCCTACAATGAGCAGTTCTTC,CSVDGESSYNEQFF
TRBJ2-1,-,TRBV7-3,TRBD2,TGTGCCAGCAGCTTAGGGACTAGCGCTAACAATGAGCAGTTCTTC,CASSLGTSANNEQFF
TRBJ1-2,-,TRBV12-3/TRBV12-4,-,TGTGCCAGCACCTCATGGCCACTGGACCCCTATGGCTACACCTTC,CASTSWPLDPYGYTF
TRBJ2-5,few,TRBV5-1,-,TGCGCCAGCAGCTTGAGGGCACAGGGAGGCGAGACCCAGTACTTC,CASSLRAQGGETQYF
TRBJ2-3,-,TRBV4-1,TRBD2,TGCGCCAGCAGCCAAGTTGGTAGCGGGAGGGCTACAGATACGCAGTATTTT,CASSQVGSGRATDTQYF
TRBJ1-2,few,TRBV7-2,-,TGTGCCAGCAGCATGCGACGTGATGGCTACACCTTC,CASSMRRDGYTF
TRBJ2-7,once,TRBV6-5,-,TGTGCCAGCAGTTACGATTCCCAGGGGCACAACGAGCAGTACTTC,CASSYDSQGHNEQYF
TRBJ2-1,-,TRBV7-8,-,TGTGCCAGCAGCTCAGCGAGGAGAGCCTACAATGAGCAGTTCTTC,CASSSARRAYNEQFF
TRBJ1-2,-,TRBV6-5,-,TGTGCCAGCAGTTACTCCAGGTCCGCTGGGAAGGGTGCTAACTATGGCTACACCTTC,CASSYSRSAGKGANYGYTF
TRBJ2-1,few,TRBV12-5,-,TGTGCTAGTGGTTTCGGCCTCGGTAATGAGCAGTTCTTC,CASGFGLGNEQFF
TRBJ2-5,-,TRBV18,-,TGTGCCAGCTCAGACTCCGGGACAACAGCAAAGACCCAGTACTTC,CASSDSGTTAKTQYF
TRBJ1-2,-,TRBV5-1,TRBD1,TGCGCCAGCAGCTTGTCCTCGGGGACAGGGGGATTTCCGACTGGCTACACCTTC,CASSLSSGTGGFPTGYTF
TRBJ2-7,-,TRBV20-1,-,TGCAGCGTCCAACACGACAACACGATGTACTTC,CSVQHDNTMYF
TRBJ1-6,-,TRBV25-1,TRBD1,TGTGCCAGCAAGCCATCAGGGGGGTCAAATTCACCCCTCCACTTT,CASKPSGGSNSPLHF
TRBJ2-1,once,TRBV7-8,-,TGTGCCAGCAGCTCCAGGGACTCCTCCGCGCCAAAGTTCTTC,CASSSRDSSAPKFF
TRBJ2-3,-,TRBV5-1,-,TGCGCCAGCAGCTTGGAGGTAGTCTCAGATACGCAGTATTTT,CASSLEVVSDTQYF
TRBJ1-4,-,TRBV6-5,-,TGTGCCAGCAGTTGGACACCAACTAATGAAAAACTGTTTTTT,CASSWTPTNEKLFF
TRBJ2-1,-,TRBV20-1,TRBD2,TGCAGTGCTAGGGGCAGGACTAGCGGGAGTTTGGATGAGCAGTTCTTC,CSARGRTSGSLDEQFF
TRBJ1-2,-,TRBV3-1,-,TGTGCCAGCAGCCCTCTGGGAGCTAACTATGGCTACACCTTC,CASSPLGANYGYTF
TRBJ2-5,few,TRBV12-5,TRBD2,TGTGCTAGTGGCCCTAGCGGGAGTATTAGGGAGACCCAGTACTTC,CASGPSGSIRETQYF